This is a list of T cell receptor beta chains from one sample in a study of post-analysis software for immune sequencing data. TCRdb re-called the PCR reads through MiXCR, storing one row per CDR3 protein. Here the sample spans about 820,000 distinct CDR3 sequences, approximately 53% being singletons. Sequences were obtained from blood. The receptors here all came from a girl aged 10 to 17 with multiple sclerosis. Both conserved end residues are part of each CDR3. The D gene is left open where the match is weak. Rows may omit the clone size; those that give it use once, few, many or a size class.

size | D | J | V | DNA | CDR3
. | TRBD2 | TRBJ2-5 | TRBV4-2 | TGTGCCAGCAGCCTAGGGACTAGCGGATTTGAAGAGACCCAGTACTTC | CASSLGTSGFEETQYF
. | . | TRBJ2-1 | TRBV6-5 | TGTGCCAGCAGTATCCAGAGAACCTCCTACAATGAGCAGTTCTTC | CASSIQRTSYNEQFF
few | . | TRBJ1-2 | TRBV3-1 | TGTGCCAGCAGCCATCTTCCTGGGACAATTAACTATGGCTACACCTTC | CASSHLPGTINYGYTF
. | . | TRBJ2-5 | TRBV7-2 | TGTACCAGCAGCTTACGGTTTCGATCCGAGACCCAGTACTTC | CTSSLRFRSETQYF
. | . | TRBJ2-7 | TRBV10-3 | TGTGCCATCAGTTCAGTAGCCTACGAGCAGTACTTC | CAISSVAYEQYF
. | . | TRBJ1-4 | TRBV5-1 | TGCGCCAGCAGCACCGGAGGGGCAACTAATGAAAAACTGTTTTTT | CASSTGGATNEKLFF
. | . | TRBJ1-5 | TRBV29-1 | TGCAGCGTTGGTCCCTCCCTGGGCGCCCAGCATTTT | CSVGPSLGAQHF
. | . | TRBJ1-5 | TRBV5-1 | TGTGCCAGCAGTTTAACGGGGGGTGGCAATCAGCCCCAGCATTTT | CASSLTGGGNQPQHF
. | . | TRBJ2-3 | TRBV29-1 | TGCAGCGTGGCAAGCGATACGCAGTATTTT | CSVASDTQYF
. | . | TRBJ2-5 | TRBV6-5 | TGTGCCAGCAGGCCGGGACAAGGGAGAGGAGCGACCCAGTACTTC | CASRPGQGRGATQYF
few | . | TRBJ2-5 | TRBV10-3 | TGTGCCTCCTCCGTGGGGGGTGGGGAGACCCAGTACTTC | CASSVGGGETQYF
. | TRBD2 | TRBJ2-3 | TRBV18 | TGTGCCAGCTCACCACCCGATAGCGGGAGGTTCGGAGATACGCAGTATTTT | CASSPPDSGRFGDTQYF
few | . | TRBJ2-5 | TRBV5-1 | TGCGCCAGCAGCCCCTGGAGGGGCCAAGAGACCCAGTACTTC | CASSPWRGQETQYF
few | TRBD1 | TRBJ2-7 | TRBV28 | TGTGCCAGCAGTGTTCAGGGGGCAAGGTACGAGCAGTACTTC | CASSVQGARYEQYF
. | . | TRBJ2-5 | TRBV30 | TGTGCCTGCTCGGACGGATTCCAAGAGACCCAGTACTTC | CACSDGFQETQYF
. | TRBD1 | TRBJ2-7 | TRBV12-3/TRBV12-4 | TGTGCCAGCAAACGGACAGGGGATGTCTCCTACGAGCAGTACTTC | CASKRTGDVSYEQYF
few | TRBD2 | TRBJ2-1 | TRBV7-2 | TGTGCCAGCAGCTCCGGACTAGCGGGAGTGTATGAGCAGTTCTTC | CASSSGLAGVYEQFF
. | TRBD2 | TRBJ2-1 | TRBV20-1 | TGCAGTGCTCTTGTGACTAGCCTAAATACCTACAATGAGCAGTTCTTC | CSALVTSLNTYNEQFF